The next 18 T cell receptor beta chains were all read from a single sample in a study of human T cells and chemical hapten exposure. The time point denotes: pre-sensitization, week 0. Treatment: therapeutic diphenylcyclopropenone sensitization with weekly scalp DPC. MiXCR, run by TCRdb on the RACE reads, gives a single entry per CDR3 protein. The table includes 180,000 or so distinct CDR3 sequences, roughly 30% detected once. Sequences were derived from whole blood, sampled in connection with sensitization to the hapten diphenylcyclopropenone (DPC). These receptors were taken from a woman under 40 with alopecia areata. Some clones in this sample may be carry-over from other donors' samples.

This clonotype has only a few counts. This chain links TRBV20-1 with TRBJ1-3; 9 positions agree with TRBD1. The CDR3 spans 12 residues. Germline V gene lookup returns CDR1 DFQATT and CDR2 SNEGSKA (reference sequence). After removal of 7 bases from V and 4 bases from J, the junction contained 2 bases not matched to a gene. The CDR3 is CSGQGGGNTIYF. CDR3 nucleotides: TGCAGTGGACAGGGGGGCGGAAACACCATATATTTT.

In DNA form, the CDR3 reads TGCAGCGCCTTTACTACAGGGCTAGAGGGCTACACCTTC. Encoded protein: CSAFTTGLEGYTF. The chain carries TRBV29-1 and TRBJ1-2, with D perhaps TRBD1 (6 bases). This CDR3 contains 13 residues. The germline V gene encodes CDR1 SQVTM and CDR2 ANQGSEA. The ends were cut back, 7 bases at V and 8 bases at J, with 20 bases in the middle.

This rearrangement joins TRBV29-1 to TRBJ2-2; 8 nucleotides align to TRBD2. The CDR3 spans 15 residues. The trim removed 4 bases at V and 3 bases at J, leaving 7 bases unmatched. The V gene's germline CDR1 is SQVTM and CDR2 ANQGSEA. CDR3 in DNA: TGCAGCGTTGCGGGGGGGCGAGGTGACACCGGGGAGCTGTTTTTT. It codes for CSVAGGRGDTGELFF.

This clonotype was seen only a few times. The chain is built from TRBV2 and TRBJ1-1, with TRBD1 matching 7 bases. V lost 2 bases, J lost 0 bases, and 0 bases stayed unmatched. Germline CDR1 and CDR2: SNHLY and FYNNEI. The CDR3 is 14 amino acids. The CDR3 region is CASSEQGVNTEAFF. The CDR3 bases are TGTGCCAGCAGTGAACAGGGGGTGAACACTGAAGCTTTCTTT.

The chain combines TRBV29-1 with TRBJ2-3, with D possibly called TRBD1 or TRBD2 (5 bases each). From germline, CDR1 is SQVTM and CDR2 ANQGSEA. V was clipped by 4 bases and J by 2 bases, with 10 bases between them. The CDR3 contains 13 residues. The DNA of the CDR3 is TGCAGCGTTGTGTGGGGGTACACAGATACGCAGTATTTT. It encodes CSVVWGYTDTQYF.

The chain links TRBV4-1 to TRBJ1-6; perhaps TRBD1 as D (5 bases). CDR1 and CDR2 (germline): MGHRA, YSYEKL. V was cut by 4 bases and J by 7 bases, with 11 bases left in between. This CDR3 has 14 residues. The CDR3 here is CASSPGTYNSPLHF. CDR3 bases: TGCGCCAGCAGCCCTGGGACTTACAATTCACCCCTCCACTTT.

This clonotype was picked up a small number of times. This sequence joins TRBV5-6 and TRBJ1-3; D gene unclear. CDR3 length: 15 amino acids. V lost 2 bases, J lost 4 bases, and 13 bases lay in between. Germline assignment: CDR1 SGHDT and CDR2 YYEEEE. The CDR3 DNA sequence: TGTGCCAGCAGCTTTAGGGCCGTGGGAGGAAACACCATATATTTT. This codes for CASSFRAVGGNTIYF.

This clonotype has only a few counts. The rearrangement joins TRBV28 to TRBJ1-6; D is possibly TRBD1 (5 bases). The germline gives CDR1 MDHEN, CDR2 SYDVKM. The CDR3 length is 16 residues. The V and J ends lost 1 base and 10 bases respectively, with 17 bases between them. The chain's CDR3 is CASSLSAGLIRSPLHF. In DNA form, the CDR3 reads TGTGCCAGCAGTTTATCGGCAGGGCTAATAAGGTCACCCCTCCACTTT.

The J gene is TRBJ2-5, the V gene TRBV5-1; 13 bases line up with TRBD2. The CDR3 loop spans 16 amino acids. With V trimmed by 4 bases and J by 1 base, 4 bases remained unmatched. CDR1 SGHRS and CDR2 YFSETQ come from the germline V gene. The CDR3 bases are TGCGCCAGCAGCCGGACTAGCGGGGGCCTCCAAGAGACCCAGTACTTC. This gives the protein CASSRTSGGLQETQYF.

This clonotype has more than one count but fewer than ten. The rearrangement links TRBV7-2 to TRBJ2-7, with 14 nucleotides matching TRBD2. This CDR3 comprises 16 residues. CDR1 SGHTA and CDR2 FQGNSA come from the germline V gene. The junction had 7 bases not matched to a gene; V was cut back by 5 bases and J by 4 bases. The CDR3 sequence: CASSPRTSGRLYEQYF. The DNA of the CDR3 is TGTGCCAGCAGCCCGAGGACTAGCGGGAGGCTGTACGAGCAGTACTTC.

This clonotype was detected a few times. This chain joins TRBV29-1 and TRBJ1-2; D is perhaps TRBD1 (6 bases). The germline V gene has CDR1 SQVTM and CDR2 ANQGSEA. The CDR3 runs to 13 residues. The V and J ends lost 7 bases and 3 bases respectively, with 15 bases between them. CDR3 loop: CSASQGRHYGYTF. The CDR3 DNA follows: TGCAGCGCATCACAGGGTAGGCACTATGGCTACACCTTC.

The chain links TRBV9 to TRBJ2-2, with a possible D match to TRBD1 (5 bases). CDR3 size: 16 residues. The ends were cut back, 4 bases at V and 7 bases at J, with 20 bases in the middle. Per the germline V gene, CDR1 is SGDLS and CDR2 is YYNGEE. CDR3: CASSPEDPWTLGELFF. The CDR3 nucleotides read TGTGCCAGCAGCCCCGAAGACCCATGGACACTCGGGGAGCTGTTTTTT.

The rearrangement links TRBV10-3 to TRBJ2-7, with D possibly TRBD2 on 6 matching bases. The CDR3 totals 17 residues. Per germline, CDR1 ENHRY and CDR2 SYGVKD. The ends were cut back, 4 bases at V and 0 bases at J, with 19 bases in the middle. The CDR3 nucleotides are TGTGCCATCAGTGGTGGGTTGGAGGGCGTCGCCTCCTACGAGCAGTACTTC. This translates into CAISGGLEGVASYEQYF.

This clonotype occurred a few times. The CDR3 DNA sequence: TGTGCCATCGGTGGGGACATAGGAAACACCATATATTTT. As protein: CAIGGDIGNTIYF. V is TRBV10-3 and J is TRBJ1-3; tentative D call: TRBD1 (6 bases). Germline V lookup: CDR1 ENHRY, CDR2 SYGVKD. With 8 bases removed from V and 4 bases from J, the gap between germline ends came to 12 bases. The CDR3 sequence is 13 residues long.

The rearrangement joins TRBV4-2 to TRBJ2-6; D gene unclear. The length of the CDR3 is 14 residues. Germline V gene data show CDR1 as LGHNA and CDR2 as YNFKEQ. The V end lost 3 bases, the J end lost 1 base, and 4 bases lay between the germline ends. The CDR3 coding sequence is TGTGCCAGCAGCCATCGATCTGGGGCCAACGTCCTGACTTTC. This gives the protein CASSHRSGANVLTF.

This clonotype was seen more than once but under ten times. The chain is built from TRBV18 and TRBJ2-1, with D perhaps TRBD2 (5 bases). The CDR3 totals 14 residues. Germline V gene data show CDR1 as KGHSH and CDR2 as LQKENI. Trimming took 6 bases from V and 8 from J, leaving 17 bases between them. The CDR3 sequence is CASSPRDRADEQFF. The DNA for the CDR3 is TGTGCCAGCTCCCCCCGGGATCGAGCGGATGAGCAGTTCTTC.

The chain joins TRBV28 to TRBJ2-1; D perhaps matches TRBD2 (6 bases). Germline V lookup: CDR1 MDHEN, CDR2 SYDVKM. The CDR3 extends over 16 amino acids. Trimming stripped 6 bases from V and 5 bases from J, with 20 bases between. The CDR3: CASSIPGLHPDNEQFF. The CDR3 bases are TGTGCCAGCAGCATACCGGGACTCCACCCAGACAATGAGCAGTTCTTC.

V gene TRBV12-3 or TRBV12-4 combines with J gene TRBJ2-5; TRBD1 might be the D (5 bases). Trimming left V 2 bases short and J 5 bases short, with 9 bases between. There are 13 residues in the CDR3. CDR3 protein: CASSLRGAETQYF. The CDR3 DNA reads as TGTGCCAGCAGTTTAAGGGGCGCGGAGACCCAGTACTTC.